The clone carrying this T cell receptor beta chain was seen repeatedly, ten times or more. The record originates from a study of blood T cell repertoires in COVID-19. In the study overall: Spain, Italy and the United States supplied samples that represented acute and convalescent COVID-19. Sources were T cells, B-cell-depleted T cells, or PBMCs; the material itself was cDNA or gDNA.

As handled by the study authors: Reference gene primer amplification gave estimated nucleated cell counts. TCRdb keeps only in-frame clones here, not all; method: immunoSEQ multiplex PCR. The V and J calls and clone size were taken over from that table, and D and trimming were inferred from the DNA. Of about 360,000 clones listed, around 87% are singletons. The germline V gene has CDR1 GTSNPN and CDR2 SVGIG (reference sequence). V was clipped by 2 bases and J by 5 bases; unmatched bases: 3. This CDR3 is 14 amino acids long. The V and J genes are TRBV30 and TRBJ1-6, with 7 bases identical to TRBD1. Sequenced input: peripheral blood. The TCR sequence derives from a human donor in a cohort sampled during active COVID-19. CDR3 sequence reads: CAWSNGQDNSPLHF. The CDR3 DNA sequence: TGTGCCTGGAGTAATGGACAGGATAATTCACCCCTCCACTTT.